This passage covers 26 T cell receptor beta chains from one sample sequenced in a study of blood T cell repertoires in COVID-19. The protocol was immunoSEQ multiplex PCR, while the TCRdb copy is restricted to in-frame clones and leaves out a portion. The sample holds roughly 52,000 clones, around 88% seen once. The sample consisted of peripheral blood. The receptors originated from a human donor in a cohort sampled during active COVID-19.

The chain uses TRBV27 and TRBJ1-6; maybe TRBD1 (6 bases). There are 15 residues in the CDR3. The V end was cut by 3 bases, the J end by 7 bases, with 13 bases between. Looked up from germline, CDR1 is MNHEY and CDR2 is SMNVEV (reference sequence). The CDR3 protein is CASSFLAGVNSPLHF. In DNA form, the CDR3 reads TGTGCCAGCAGTTTCTTAGCAGGGGTCAATTCACCCCTCCACTTT.

The chain links TRBV5-6 to TRBJ2-3, with D hard to call. V lost 2 bases and J 3 bases, leaving 4 bases between the germline ends. The V gene's germline CDR1 is SGHDT and CDR2 YYEEEE. The CDR3 has 12 residues. The DNA for the CDR3 is TGTGCCAGCAGCTTCCTTACAGATACGCAGTATTTT. Encoded protein: CASSFLTDTQYF.

The chain employs TRBV6-6 and TRBJ1-4; D may be TRBD1 (6 bases). Germline V CDR1 and CDR2: MNHNY, SVGAGI (reference sequence). With 5 bases removed from V and 7 bases from J, the gap between germline ends came to 14 bases. The CDR3 runs to 14 residues. The CDR3: CASSLREGGEKLFF. The CDR3 DNA follows: TGTGCCAGCAGTCTCCGGGAGGGGGGTGAAAAACTGTTTTTT.

The chain couples TRBV7-9 to TRBJ2-6, with D unclear. Trimming stripped 5 bases from V and 2 bases from J, with 10 bases between. Germline CDR1 and CDR2: SEHNR and FQNEAQ (reference sequence). This CDR3 has 15 amino acids. The CDR3 DNA sequence: TGTGCCAGCAGCCTATTTCTCGCTGGGGCCAACGTCCTGACTTTC. This translates into CASSLFLAGANVLTF.

The chain joins TRBV7-9 to TRBJ2-1; TRBD1 aligns across 9 bases. The V segment lost 9 bases and the J segment 7 bases; nucleotides outside the gene matches: 7. This CDR3 has 13 residues. CDR1 is SEHNR, CDR2 FQNEAQ, per germline (reference sequence). CDR3 sequence reads: CASAGTGRNEQFF. In DNA form, the CDR3 reads TGTGCCAGTGCCGGGACAGGGAGGAATGAGCAGTTCTTC.

This clone has a single count. The chain couples TRBV3-1 (or the pseudogene TRBV3-2) to TRBJ2-2; weak D call: TRBD1 (6 bases). The CDR3 is made up of 14 amino acids. Trimming removed 5 bases from V and 11 bases from J, with 18 bases in between. CDR1 and CDR2 from the germline V gene are LGHDT and YNNKEL (reference sequence). The CDR3 region has the DNA TGTGCCAGCAGCTCAAAAGGACAGAGCTCCGAGCTGTTTTTT. This translates into CASSSKGQSSELFF.

The chain has TRBV10-3 and TRBJ2-1, with 13 bases lining up with TRBD2. Germline V gene data show CDR1 as ENHRY and CDR2 as SYGVKD. The trim removed 7 bases at V and 0 bases at J, leaving 9 bases unmatched. The CDR3 spans 18 residues. Here the CDR3 DNA reads TGTGCCATCACTCGGACTAGCGGGGGTTCTAGCTCCTACAATGAGCAGTTCTTC. As protein: CAITRTSGGSSSYNEQFF.

V and J are TRBV7-8 and TRBJ2-3; TRBD2 matches at 9 bases. CDR3 length equals 16 residues. Germline-derived CDR1 and CDR2 are SGHVS and FQNEAQ. The trim removed 1 base at V and 6 bases at J, leaving 8 bases unmatched. The CDR3 here is CASSLVQRGVGDTQYF. Written as DNA, the CDR3 is TGTGCCAGCAGCTTAGTTCAGCGGGGGGTGGGGGATACGCAGTATTTT. Drawing the rest from reference TRBV7-8 and TRBJ2-3, the complete variable domain is GAGVSQSPRYKVAKRGQDVALRCDPISGHVSLFWYQQALGQGPEFLTYFQNEAQLDKSGLPSDRFFAERPEGSVSTLKIQRTQQEDSAVYLCASSLVQRGVGDTQYFGPGTRLTVL.

The gene calls are TRBV7-9 and TRBJ2-7, with a tentative D call TRBD2 (7 bases). The CDR3 spans 15 residues. Trimming removed 9 bases at V and 2 bases at J, with 20 bases between. Germline assignment: CDR1 SEHNR and CDR2 FQNEAQ (reference sequence). CDR3 coding DNA: TGTGCCAGTGGACGAGGGGGGGGAGGGGCCTACGAGCAGTACTTC. Its protein product is CASGRGGGGAYEQYF.

The chain carries TRBV18 and TRBJ1-5; TRBD1 is a possible D gene (6 bases). CDR1 and CDR2 from the germline V gene are KGHSH and LQKENI. The ends were cut back, 2 bases at V and 2 bases at J, with 13 bases in the middle. The length of the CDR3 is 16 residues. The chain's CDR3 is CASSPSAGARNQPQHF. In DNA, the CDR3 is TGTGCCAGCTCACCATCTGCAGGGGCGCGCAATCAGCCCCAGCATTTT.

The genes are TRBV7-8 and TRBJ2-3, with a weak D call TRBD2 (5 bases). Germline V gene sequence: CDR1 SGHVS, CDR2 FQNEAQ. The CDR3 is 15 amino acids. The V end was cut by 2 bases, the J end by 6 bases, with 15 bases between. The CDR3 DNA reads as TGTGCCAGCAGCTTAAGCGGCATGGGAATGGATACGCAGTATTTT. It specifies CASSLSGMGMDTQYF.

This clone turned up a few times. The rearrangement uses TRBV12-3 or TRBV12-4 and TRBJ1-4, with TRBD1 matching over 9 bases. The J segment lost 7 bases and the V segment lost 7 bases, leaving 4 bases of the junction unmatched. This CDR3 contains 13 residues. CDR3 coding DNA: TGTGCCAGCAACCAGGGACAGGGTGAAAAACTGTTTTTT. Translation gives CASNQGQGEKLFF.

This chain links TRBV5-1 with TRBJ2-3, with D perhaps TRBD2 (5 bases). Trimming took 2 bases from V and 5 from J, leaving 12 bases between them. CDR1 and CDR2 (germline): SGHRS, YFSETQ. This CDR3 spans 14 amino acids. This CDR3 is CASSLQRAEDTQYF. For the CDR3, the DNA is TGCGCCAGCAGCTTACAGAGGGCAGAAGATACGCAGTATTTT.

This chain joins TRBV27 and TRBJ1-2; D not certain. The V and J ends lost 3 bases and 8 bases respectively, with 19 bases between them. Germline CDR1 reads MNHEY; CDR2 reads SMNVEV (reference sequence). The CDR3 extends over 15 amino acids. DNA for the CDR3: TGTGCCAGCAGTTTCGGCGGGTTGGGGTTGGGCGGCTACACCTTC. Translated, it gives CASSFGGLGLGGYTF.

This rearrangement joins TRBV7-2 to TRBJ2-1, with D uncertain. Germline loops: CDR1 SGHTA, CDR2 FQGNSA. This CDR3 is 14 amino acids long. V dropped 3 bases and J dropped 10 bases, with 16 bases sitting between them. CDR3 amino acids: CASSFRSGLREQFF. CDR3 nucleotides: TGTGCCAGCAGCTTCCGGAGTGGGTTAAGGGAGCAGTTCTTC.

This chain uses TRBV5-4 with TRBJ2-1; 9 nucleotides agree with TRBD2. V lost 4 bases, J lost 8 bases, and 7 bases stayed unmatched. The V gene's germline CDR1 is SGHNT and CDR2 YYREEE (reference sequence). The CDR3 loop spans 14 amino acids. CDR3: CASSLSGGGDEQFF. The CDR3 nucleotides are TGTGCCAGCAGCCTTAGCGGGGGTGGAGATGAGCAGTTCTTC.

The chain combines TRBV9 with TRBJ2-2, with 7 bases aligning to TRBD2. This CDR3 region has 15 residues. Unmatched junction bases numbered 9, after V lost 5 bases and J lost 5 bases. CDR1 and CDR2 (germline): SGDLS, YYNGEE. This CDR3 is CASSEGGRGTGELFF. The CDR3 DNA sequence: TGTGCCAGCAGTGAGGGAGGGAGAGGTACCGGGGAGCTGTTTTTT. Supplemented by reference TRBV9 and TRBJ2-2, the full variable domain reads DSGVTQTPKHLITATGQRVTLRCSPRSGDLSVYWYQQSLDQGLQFLIQYYNGEERAKGNILERFSAQQFPDLHSELNLSSLELGDSALYFCASSEGGRGTGELFFGEGSRLTVL.

J is TRBJ1-2 and V is TRBV3-1 (or the pseudogene TRBV3-2); D is ambiguous. Between the trimmed V and J ends, which lost 1 base and 4 bases, there was a span of 7 bases. The CDR3 has 13 residues. Germline V gene data show CDR1 as LGHDT and CDR2 as YNNKEL (reference sequence). CDR3 amino acids: CASSQGRGYGYTF. CDR3 in DNA: TGTGCCAGCAGCCAAGGGCGGGGCTATGGCTACACCTTC.

The V call is TRBV4-1, the J call TRBJ1-5, with TRBD1 matching 7 bases. CDR3 length: 15 amino acids. Trimming cost V 0 bases and J 10 bases; bases outside gene matches: 9. Per the germline V gene, CDR1 is MGHRA and CDR2 is YSYEKL. CDR3 in DNA: TGCGCCAGCAGCCAAGAGGGGGCCAGGGGGAATCCCCAGCATTTT. Translation gives CASSQEGARGNPQHF.

This clone was detected only once. The gene calls are TRBV15 and TRBJ1-2; D is undetermined. This CDR3 has 14 residues. Trimming took 1 base from V and 6 from J, leaving 12 bases between them. Germline assignment: CDR1 LNHNV and CDR2 YYDKDF (reference sequence). The CDR3 region is CATSRALGGHGYTF. DNA for the CDR3: TGTGCCACCAGCAGAGCGCTGGGCGGGCATGGCTACACCTTC.

This chain uses TRBV11-2 with TRBJ2-7; tentative D call: TRBD1 (6 bases). In germline, CDR1 is SGHAT, CDR2 FQNNGV. This CDR3 has 16 residues. Trimming took off 5 bases at V and 1 base at J, with 18 bases between the two ends. CDR3 sequence: CASSQPTGWDSYEQYF. CDR3 in DNA: TGTGCCAGCAGCCAACCAACAGGGTGGGATTCCTACGAGCAGTACTTC.

CDR3: CAWSNQGVGIQHF. In DNA form, the CDR3 reads TGTGCCTGGAGTAATCAGGGGGTCGGGATCCAGCATTTT. The V call is TRBV30, the J call TRBJ1-5; the match to TRBD1 covers 7 bases. J lost 12 bases, V lost 2 bases, and 10 bases had no gene match. The germline CDR1 and CDR2 sequences are GTSNPN and SVGIG (reference sequence). The CDR3 runs 13 residues.

The chain has TRBV18 and TRBJ2-7; no clear D. Trimming removed 3 bases from V and 3 bases from J, with 3 bases in between. The CDR3 totals 11 residues. Germline values: CDR1 KGHSH, CDR2 LQKENI. CDR3 DNA sequence: TGTGCCAGCTCACCCGGCTACGAGCAGTACTTC. It specifies CASSPGYEQYF.

This clone was seen more than once but under ten times. The chain combines TRBV19 with TRBJ2-7, with a possible D match to TRBD1 (5 bases). The V end lost 1 base, the J end lost 5 bases, and 15 bases lay between the germline ends. Germline values: CDR1 LNHDA, CDR2 SQIVND (reference sequence). The length of the CDR3 is 15 residues. The chain's CDR3 is CASSIAQDMSHEQYF. In DNA, the CDR3 is TGTGCCAGTAGTATAGCCCAGGACATGTCGCACGAGCAGTACTTC.

The chain links TRBV6-5 to TRBJ2-1; D is ambiguous. The V end was cut by 6 bases, the J end by 7 bases, with 19 bases between. The CDR3 is made up of 15 amino acids. The germline V gene encodes CDR1 MNHEY and CDR2 SVGAGI. CDR3 coding DNA: TGTGCCAGCAGATCGAGAGGTGTAGCTGGGAATGAGCAGTTCTTC. Its translation is CASRSRGVAGNEQFF.

The gene calls are TRBV10-3 and TRBJ1-1; 9 bases match TRBD1. V lost 8 bases, J lost 5 bases, and 12 bases stayed unmatched. This CDR3 spans 15 amino acids. Germline CDR1 is ENHRY and CDR2 is SYGVKD. The CDR3 DNA follows: TGTGCCATCCGGCCTACGGGACAGGGAGGAACTGAAGCTTTCTTT. It encodes CAIRPTGQGGTEAFF.